The next 19 T cell receptor beta chains were all read from a single sample in a study of T cells in Graves' hyperthyroidism and ophthalmopathy. What was amplified from RNA transcripts were TCR beta CDR3 regions. First-round RT-PCR of the TCR CDR3 relied on the HTBI primer set. TCRdb analysed the multiplex PCR reads with MiXCR anew, one entry per CDR3 protein. Of roughly 510,000 distinct CDR3 sequences listed, about a fifth are singletons. Source material: blood. The receptors were gathered from a man between 18 and 29 years old with Graves' hyperthyroidism.

The CDR3 coding sequence is TGTGCCAGCAGTTTACGTGACAGGCCGAGCCTGCCCCAGCATTTT. Protein product: CASSLRDRPSLPQHF. The J gene is TRBJ1-5, the V gene TRBV28; TRBD1 might be the D (6 bases). The V gene lost 2 bases and the J gene lost 9 bases, with 17 bases spanning the gap. Per the germline V gene, CDR1 is MDHEN and CDR2 is SYDVKM. This CDR3 has 15 amino acids.

This clonotype was recorded many times. This chain connects TRBV7-9 to TRBJ2-7; no clear D. Germline CDR1 reads SEHNR; CDR2 reads FQNEAQ (reference sequence). This CDR3 region has 8 residues. CDR3 amino acids: CACREQYF. The DNA of the CDR3 is TGTGCTTGCCGGGAGCAGTACTTC.

The chain is built from TRBV5-1 and TRBJ2-7; tentatively, D is TRBD2 (6 bases). The germline V gene has CDR1 SGHRS and CDR2 YFSETQ. Trimming removed 0 bases from V and 6 bases from J, with 7 bases in between. There are 12 residues in the CDR3. The CDR3 region is CASSLGTTEQYF. The CDR3 coding sequence is TGCGCCAGCAGCTTGGGGACTACCGAGCAGTACTTC. Full variable domain (rest looked up from reference TRBV5-1 and TRBJ2-7): KAGVTQTPRYLIKTRGQQVTLSCSPISGHRSVSWYQQTPGQGLQFLFEYFSETQRNKGNFPGRFSGRQFSNSRSEMNVSTLELGDSALYLCASSLGTTEQYFGPGTRLTVT.

A few counts support this clonotype. The germline gene is not matched at one end of the junction; a read error may be the cause. The rearrangement joins TRBV28 to TRBJ2-7; TRBD1 aligns across 10 bases. CDR1 and CDR2 (germline): MDHEN, SYDVKM. The CDR3 has 14 amino acids. CDR3 region: CASSGDRGSFEQYF. The CDR3 DNA is TGTGCCAGCAGTGGGGACAGGGGTTCCTTCGAGCAGTACTTC.

In its sample, this clonotype was seen many times. The J gene is TRBJ1-1, the V gene TRBV6-5, with D unresolved. The CDR3 sequence is 15 residues long. The germline CDR1 and CDR2 sequences are MNHEY and SVGAGI. The germline V and J ends were trimmed by 3 bases and 6 bases, with 17 bases remaining between them. CDR3 nucleotide sequence: TGTGCCAGCAGTTATCTAGCCCGGATCGGCGCTGAAGCTTTCTTT. Translation: CASSYLARIGAEAFF.

This clonotype was detected many times. The CDR3 DNA sequence: TGTGCCAGCAGTTTACAGGACCCGGGGCCCCAGCATTTT. Protein: CASSLQDPGPQHF. The chain couples TRBV12-3 or TRBV12-4 to TRBJ1-5; no reliable D call. The CDR3 spans 13 residues. Trimming took off 2 bases at V and 9 bases at J, with 11 bases between the two ends.

V gene TRBV28 combines with J gene TRBJ2-2; maybe TRBD1 (5 bases). The CDR3 has 13 residues. The ends were cut back, 6 bases at V and 3 bases at J, with 8 bases in the middle. Germline CDR1 MDHEN, CDR2 SYDVKM. The CDR3 reads CASRTDYTGELFF. The CDR3 DNA reads as TGTGCCAGCAGGACAGATTACACCGGGGAGCTGTTTTTT. Full variable domain (outside the CDR3, taken from reference TRBV28 and TRBJ2-2): DVKVTQSSRYLVKRTGEKVFLECVQDMDHENMFWYRQDPGLGLRLIYFSYDVKMKEKGDIPEGYSVSREKKERFSLILESASTNQTSMYLCASRTDYTGELFFGEGSRLTVL.

This clonotype appeared a few times. V and J are TRBV20-1 and TRBJ1-2; 7 bases align to TRBD1. With 3 bases clipped from V and 4 bases from J, the junction kept 11 bases outside the gene matches. This CDR3 has 15 amino acids. The germline gives CDR1 DFQATT, CDR2 SNEGSKA (reference sequence). CDR3 region: CSARVGRGRGYGYTF. In DNA form, the CDR3 reads TGCAGTGCTAGGGTCGGGAGGGGGCGCGGCTATGGCTACACCTTC.

This clonotype was picked up many times. The chain links TRBV28 to TRBJ1-1, with D possibly TRBD1 on 6 matching bases. Trimming removed 6 bases from V and 0 bases from J, with 14 bases in between. Germline V CDR1 and CDR2: MDHEN, SYDVKM. The CDR3 consists of 15 residues. The DNA of the CDR3 is TGTGCCAGCAGCCTGGGGGGACACATGAACACTGAAGCTTTCTTT. Residues: CASSLGGHMNTEAFF.

Many counts were recorded for this clonotype. The chain carries TRBV7-2 and TRBJ2-7; D is uncertain. Trimming left V 3 bases short and J 5 bases short, with 8 bases between. This CDR3 contains 12 residues. The germline V gene has CDR1 SGHTA and CDR2 FQGNSA. The CDR3 loop is CASSLNRNEQYF. CDR3 bases: TGTGCCAGCAGCTTGAATCGGAACGAGCAGTACTTC.

The V call is TRBV29-1, the J call TRBJ1-5, with D unclear. The CDR3 covers 13 residues. Germline V gene data show CDR1 as SQVTM and CDR2 as ANQGSEA. V was shortened by 4 bases and J by 2 bases, with 9 bases between the two germline ends. This chain's CDR3 is CSVAGGGNQPQHF. The CDR3, as DNA: TGCAGCGTTGCGGGAGGTGGCAATCAGCCCCAGCATTTT.

The chain is built from TRBV3-1 and TRBJ1-3; D is ambiguous. V was shortened by 4 bases and J by 4 bases, with 8 bases between the two germline ends. CDR1 LGHDT and CDR2 YNNKEL come from the germline V gene (reference sequence). The CDR3 length is 13 residues. The CDR3 protein is CASSPSGGNTIYF. CDR3 DNA sequence: TGTGCCAGCAGCCCCTCCGGCGGAAACACCATATATTTT.

V and J are TRBV6-1 and TRBJ2-5, with 9 bases aligning to TRBD2. The CDR3 consists of 15 residues. Germline V gene data show CDR1 as MNHNS and CDR2 as SASEGT. J was trimmed by 5 bases and V by 3 bases; bases with no gene match: 7. The CDR3 coding sequence is TGTGCCAGCAGTGATGGGGCGGGAGGGCCGGAGACCCAGTACTTC. Protein sequence: CASSDGAGGPETQYF.

This clonotype was seen at least ten times. The CDR3, as DNA: TGTGCCAGCAGTTCCGGACCAGCCTATCAGCCCCAGCATTTT. This codes for CASSSGPAYQPQHF. This chain connects TRBV27 to TRBJ1-5; no clear D. This CDR3 region has 14 residues. The germline V and J ends were trimmed by 4 bases and 5 bases, with 12 bases remaining between them. Germline V CDR1 and CDR2: MNHEY, SMNVEV (reference sequence).

This clonotype was detected many times. The chain uses TRBV19 and TRBJ2-5; D not resolved. Trimming removed 5 bases at V and 7 bases at J, with 17 bases between. The germline V gene encodes CDR1 LNHDA and CDR2 SQIVND (reference sequence). This CDR3 contains 14 residues. The CDR3 sequence is CASSALTGPGTQYF. CDR3 bases: TGTGCCAGTAGTGCCCTGACCGGTCCTGGGACCCAGTACTTC.

About this clonotype: It may be a read error: a sequence one base away is much more abundant. The chain joins TRBV11-2 to TRBJ2-7; D could derive from TRBD1 or TRBD2 (5 bases each). Trimming removed 4 bases at V and 2 bases at J, with 12 bases between. CDR1 and CDR2 from the germline V gene are SGHAT and FQNNGV. The CDR3 covers 14 residues. CDR3 residues: CASSYAGTAYEQYF. Here the CDR3 DNA reads TGTGCCAGCAGCTATGCCGGGACGGCCTACGAGCAGTACTTC.

This chain links TRBV7-2 with TRBJ2-7; either TRBD1 or TRBD2 may supply D (5 bases each). Trimming stripped 4 bases from V and 0 bases from J, with 10 bases between. The CDR3 totals 14 residues. Germline V gene sequence: CDR1 SGHTA, CDR2 FQGNSA. The CDR3 coding sequence is TGTGCCAGCAGCTCCGGGGACCACTCCTACGAGCAGTACTTC. It specifies CASSSGDHSYEQYF.

This clonotype was recorded many times. The chain combines TRBV12-3 or TRBV12-4 with TRBJ2-2; D remains ambiguous. The CDR3 has 14 residues. Trimming shortened V by 5 bases and J by 1 base, and 8 bases separated the two germline ends. This CDR3 is CASSRDENTGELFF. CDR3 bases: TGTGCCAGCAGTAGAGACGAGAACACCGGGGAGCTGTTTTTT.

The rearrangement uses TRBV11-2 and TRBJ1-1; 7 bases are shared with TRBD1. J gave up 4 bases and V 0 bases, and 14 bases lay outside the gene matches. Per germline, CDR1 SGHAT and CDR2 FQNNGV. This CDR3 comprises 18 residues. The CDR3, as DNA: TGTGCCAGCAGCTTAGATTGGGCCCCGGGACAGCCTTTCACTGAAGCTTTCTTT. Translating gives CASSLDWAPGQPFTEAFF.